The 22 T cell receptor beta chains reported below all come from one sample, sequenced in a study of shared clonotypes between healthy human individuals. Assay: immunoSEQ multiplex PCR; the TCRdb copy retains only in-frame clones and omits some. The sample shows roughly 490,000 clones, 65% to 80% of them seen only once. The source material was PBMCs. The receptor source for this set is a woman aged 35 to 49 in good health. Some clones in this sample may be carry-over from other donors' samples.

This clone was counted a single time. The CDR3 DNA sequence: TGTGCCAGTAGGGGGGCGATGTGGGGCACTGAAGCTTTCTTT. This codes for CASRGAMWGTEAFF. V gene TRBV7-8 combines with J gene TRBJ1-1, with D possibly being TRBD1 (6 bases). The V gene's germline CDR1 is SGHVS and CDR2 FQNEAQ. The CDR3 has 14 residues. Trimming cost V 9 bases and J 4 bases, with 18 bases left between them.

The chain recombines TRBV5-1 with TRBJ2-3, with D hard to call. From germline, CDR1 is SGHRS and CDR2 YFSETQ. V lost 4 bases and J lost 6, with 9 bases in between. The CDR3 spans 12 residues. The CDR3 loop is CASSRLGDTQYF. The CDR3 region has the DNA TGCGCCAGCAGCCGGTTAGGGGATACGCAGTATTTT.

The chain is built from TRBV28 and TRBJ1-4; maybe TRBD1 (5 bases). The V and J ends lost 6 bases and 4 bases respectively, with 15 bases between them. Germline-derived CDR1 and CDR2 are MDHEN and SYDVKM. The CDR3 has 15 amino acids. CDR3 in DNA: TGTGCCAGCAGCCTACTAGGGACCGATAATGAAAAACTGTTTTTT. This sequence encodes CASSLLGTDNEKLFF.

This clone was observed a single time. The V call is TRBV5-5, the J call TRBJ1-2; no clear D. Germline V lookup: CDR1 SGHKS, CDR2 YYEKEE (reference sequence). The CDR3 is made up of 14 amino acids. V was shortened by 4 bases and J by 5 bases, with 15 bases between the two germline ends. In nucleotides, the CDR3 is TGTGCCAGCAGCCCGTTGGAATCCGGTTATGGCTACACCTTC. This translates into CASSPLESGYGYTF. The full variable domain, its missing parts supplied by reference TRBV5-5 and TRBJ1-2, is DAGVTQSPTHLIKTRGQQVTLRCSPISGHKSVSWYQQVLGQGPQFIFQYYEKEERGRGNFPDRFSARQFPNYSSELNVNALLLGDSALYLCASSPLESGYGYTFGSGTRLTVV.

This clone was seen a few times. The V gene is TRBV7-2, the J gene TRBJ2-7; D is perhaps TRBD2 (6 bases). The CDR3 extends over 16 amino acids. V lost 1 base to trimming and J lost 6 bases, with 19 bases between them. CDR1 and CDR2 from the germline V gene are SGHTA and FQGNSA. The CDR3 DNA is TGTGCCAGCAGCTTAGAAGGCGCGGGAATGTTGGGCGAGCAGTACTTC. Encoded protein: CASSLEGAGMLGEQYF.

In this sample, this clone turned up a few times. As DNA, the CDR3 is TGTGCCAGCAGTGAGCGACAGACTTGGGGCGGCTACACCTTC. This codes for CASSERQTWGGYTF. The chain recombines TRBV6-1 with TRBJ1-2; the D gene is possibly TRBD1 (5 bases). The V and J ends lost 3 bases and 8 bases respectively, with 16 bases between them. From germline, CDR1 is MNHNS and CDR2 SASEGT. This CDR3 has 14 amino acids.

This rearrangement joins TRBV29-1 to TRBJ2-5, with D possibly TRBD2 on 6 matching bases. Trimming shortened V by 4 bases and J by 4 bases, and 16 bases separated the two germline ends. The CDR3 is 14 residues long. The V gene's germline CDR1 is SQVTM and CDR2 ANQGSEA. CDR3 amino acids: CSVVGEKGGETQYF. Here the CDR3 DNA reads TGCAGCGTTGTAGGAGAGAAGGGAGGAGAGACCCAGTACTTC.

This clone was seen ten or more times. CDR3 coding DNA: TGCGCCAGCAGCTTGGGATTACTAGCGGGAGGTGATGAGCAGTACTTC. Translation: CASSLGLLAGGDEQYF. The chain carries TRBV5-1 and TRBJ2-7; TRBD2 aligns across 12 bases. Germline loops: CDR1 SGHRS, CDR2 YFSETQ. The CDR3 spans 16 residues. V trimming: 0 bases; J trimming: 7 bases; junction bases outside the gene matches: 8.

The count of this clone is one. The chain recombines TRBV28 with TRBJ2-5, with D uncertain. V shed 9 bases and J shed 5 bases, with 19 bases lying between them. The CDR3 contains 14 residues. Germline CDR1 is MDHEN and CDR2 is SYDVKM. The CDR3 bases are TGTGCCAGTGTTGACGGTGGGGTGGGGGAGACCCAGTACTTC. This encodes CASVDGGVGETQYF.

With respect to this clone: At the DNA level, this CDR3 is encoded by other sequences in the same sample as well. The chain has TRBV29-1 and TRBJ2-7; D is perhaps TRBD2 (7 bases). Germline CDR1 SQVTM, CDR2 ANQGSEA. V gave up 2 bases and J gave up 5 bases, with 16 bases separating them. This CDR3 spans 14 amino acids. The CDR3 loop reads CSVENGGGGDEQYF. The CDR3 DNA reads TGCAGCGTTGAAAATGGAGGGGGAGGGGACGAGCAGTACTTC.

The DNA for the CDR3 is TGCGCCAGCACCCCCCATGGCCCGGGCTTGGCTTCCTACAATGAGCAGTTCTTC. It translates to CASTPHGPGLASYNEQFF. This rearrangement joins TRBV4-3 to TRBJ2-1, with D unresolved. There are 18 residues in the CDR3. The germline V and J ends were trimmed by 7 bases and 1 base, with 23 bases remaining between them. Germline V gene sequence: CDR1 LGHNA, CDR2 YSLEER.

The CDR3 region is CASSLTIPGELFF. CDR3 sequence (DNA): TGTGCCAGCAGCTTGACGATCCCCGGGGAGCTGTTTTTT. The chain uses TRBV5-5 and TRBJ2-2, with unresolved D. This CDR3 contains 13 residues. Between the trimmed V and J ends, which lost 1 base and 6 bases, there was a span of 7 bases. CDR1 and CDR2 from the germline V gene are SGHKS and YYEKEE (reference sequence).

The chain carries TRBV29-1 and TRBJ2-7; D gene uncertain. CDR1 and CDR2 (germline): SQVTM, ANQGSEA. V lost 3 bases, J lost 1 base, and 10 bases lay in between. The CDR3 loop spans 13 amino acids. The CDR3 DNA sequence: TGCAGCGTTGAGCGGACGGATTCCTACGAGCAGTACTTC. It is translated as CSVERTDSYEQYF.

This chain uses TRBV28 with TRBJ1-4, with a possible D match to TRBD1 (6 bases). Per the germline V gene, CDR1 is MDHEN and CDR2 is SYDVKM. Trimming pared 7 bases from V and 0 bases from J, leaving 15 bases between. This CDR3 is 16 amino acids long. The CDR3 DNA reads TGTGCCAGCATCGGGGGACACCCTGCAACTAATGAAAAACTGTTTTTT. Translation gives CASIGGHPATNEKLFF.

The rearrangement links TRBV7-9 to TRBJ2-7; TRBD1 matches 8 bases. Germline CDR1 and CDR2: SEHNR and FQNEAQ (reference sequence). With 5 bases clipped from V and 0 bases from J, the junction kept 9 bases outside the gene matches. This CDR3 contains 16 residues. In DNA, the CDR3 is TGTGCCAGCAGCGTTGGAGGGGACAGGTTCTCCTACGAGCAGTACTTC. Translating it yields CASSVGGDRFSYEQYF.

The chain couples TRBV5-8 to TRBJ2-2; 12 nucleotides line up with TRBD2. Germline V lookup: CDR1 SGHTS, CDR2 YDEGEE. Trimming removed 3 bases from V and 6 bases from J; junction bases left unmatched: 3. CDR3 length equals 15 residues. This chain's CDR3 is CASSSTSGRPGELFF. The DNA of the CDR3 is TGTGCCAGCAGCTCTACTAGCGGGAGGCCCGGGGAGCTGTTTTTT. Looking up the rest from reference TRBV5-8 and TRBJ2-2 gives the full variable domain: EAGVTQSPTHLIKTRGQQATLRCSPISGHTSVYWYQQALGLGLQFLLWYDEGEERNRGNFPPRFSGRQFPNYSSELNVNALELEDSALYLCASSSTSGRPGELFFGEGSRLTVL.

This CDR3 is CASSPLGSRGEAFF. In nucleotides, the CDR3 is TGTGCCAGCAGCCCCCTTGGATCACGGGGCGAGGCTTTCTTT. This chain joins TRBV7-2 and TRBJ1-1, with a possible D match to TRBD1 (5 bases). The CDR3 covers 14 residues. The V end was cut by 5 bases, the J end by 11 bases, with 21 bases between. Germline V CDR1 and CDR2: SGHTA, FQGNSA.

The CDR3 is CASSPGLAGGVQFF. The CDR3 DNA is TGCGCCAGCAGCCCAGGACTAGCGGGAGGGGTGCAGTTCTTC. V usage is TRBV5-1 and J usage is TRBJ2-1, with 15 bases identical to TRBD2. Germline V gene data show CDR1 as SGHRS and CDR2 as YFSETQ. This CDR3 spans 14 amino acids. The V gene end was trimmed by 4 bases and the J gene end by 12 bases; junction bases not matched to a gene: 5. The whole variable domain, filled in from reference TRBV5-1 and TRBJ2-1, reads KAGVTQTPRYLIKTRGQQVTLSCSPISGHRSVSWYQQTPGQGLQFLFEYFSETQRNKGNFPGRFSGRQFSNSRSEMNVSTLELGDSALYLCASSPGLAGGVQFFGPGTRLTVL.

J is TRBJ2-2 and V is TRBV11-2; possible D gene TRBD2, 5 bases. Germline V gives CDR1 SGHAT, CDR2 FQNNGV. The V and J ends lost 1 base and 5 bases respectively, with 20 bases between them. CDR3 length: 18 amino acids. CDR3 amino acids: CASSLAGLLGAGTGELFF. CDR3 coding DNA: TGTGCCAGCAGCTTAGCGGGCCTCTTGGGAGCCGGGACCGGGGAGCTGTTTTTT.

The rearrangement joins TRBV5-1 to TRBJ1-1; 11 nucleotides match TRBD1. The CDR3 covers 15 residues. Germline CDR1 SGHRS, CDR2 YFSETQ. Unmatched junction bases numbered 6, after V lost 4 bases and J lost 4 bases. The CDR3 sequence: CASSLQGQGGTEAFF. The CDR3 nucleotides are TGCGCCAGCAGCCTGCAGGGACAGGGGGGCACTGAAGCTTTCTTT.

The V call is TRBV11-2, the J call TRBJ1-4, with D uncertain. This CDR3 contains 15 residues. The V gene's germline CDR1 is SGHAT and CDR2 FQNNGV. V dropped 2 bases and J dropped 7 bases, with 14 bases sitting between them. DNA for the CDR3: TGTGCCAGCAGCTTATCTGCGGTCGGTGGTGAAAAACTGTTTTTT. Protein product: CASSLSAVGGEKLFF.

Here the CDR3 reads CASSPGRISYEQYF. The CDR3 DNA reads TGTGCCAGCAGCCCGGGACGGATTTCCTACGAGCAGTACTTC. The V call is TRBV7-8, the J call TRBJ2-7; D could derive from TRBD1 or TRBD2 (5 bases each). Per the germline V gene, CDR1 is SGHVS and CDR2 is FQNEAQ. Trimming removed 5 bases at V and 1 base at J, with 12 bases between. The CDR3 has 14 amino acids.